Listed below are T cell receptor beta chains from one sample, sequenced in a study of cytomegalovirus exposure and HLA in healthy donors. Here immunoSEQ multiplex PCR was the method, and the copy in TCRdb shows in-frame clones only, minus some. This sample has about 150,000 clones, with approximately 8.9% found just once. The sample consisted of PBMCs. All receptors derive from a woman in her thirties or forties in good health and CMV-seropositive. CDR3s leave out the opening cysteine and the closing phenylalanine or tryptophan.

>TRBJ2-3|TRBV14
ASSQNLAGGPSDTQY
>TRBJ1-4|TRBV6-1
ASSEIWGPINEKLF
>TRBJ2-5|TRBV5-6
ASSLNPGGLETQY
>TRBJ2-1|TRBV7-9
ASSSPPSGGYNEQF
>TRBJ2-1|TRBV11-1
ASSWTSGVNEQF
>TRBJ1-1|TRBV29-1
SAQTQGAVTEAF
>TRBJ1-2|TRBV7-2
ASSPRQVAYGYT
>TRBJ2-1|TRBV5-1
ASSLGLAGGRSEQF
>TRBJ2-5|TRBV5-1
ASTDGLAGSETQY
>TRBJ1-4|TRBV4-3
ASSQGEGRPEKLF
>TRBJ2-3|TRBV10-3
AISEAKRGPDTQY
>TRBJ2-7|TRBV5-4
ASSFRGTYEQY
>TRBJ2-2|TRBV2
ASSEQGLGPGELF
>TRBJ2-2|TRBV21-1
ASSKGRLVAGANTGELF
>TRBJ1-2|TRBV5-4
ASSSPQGSYYGYT
>TRBJ1-2|TRBV18
ASSSTGRGDYGYT
>TRBJ2-1|TRBV2
ASSEQWRYEQF
>TRBJ1-3|TRBV18
ASSPPGRGVFGNTIY
>TRBJ1-2|TRBV6-5
ASSFLSGQANYGYT
>TRBJ2-3|TRBV18
ASSPSYRGDSDTQY
>TRBJ1-6|TRBV6-5
ASGTGNSPLH
>TRBJ1-5|TRBV6-1
ASLQGYNQPQH
>TRBJ1-6|TRBV9
ASSVGQGSYNSPLH
>TRBJ2-6|TRBV2
ASSDGTSGGSGANVLT
>TRBJ2-6|TRBV5-6
ASSYVTGLSSGANVLT
>TRBJ1-5|TRBV2
ASTATGGQPQH
>TRBJ1-2|TRBV6-5
ASSRQGSREGYT
>TRBJ1-3|TRBV13
ASSLGHRETGNTIY
>TRBJ2-7|TRBV27
ASSLRPSNRHTYEQY
>TRBJ1-6|TRBV7-8
ASLAATANNSPLH
>TRBJ1-2|TRBV2
ASTLDYSYGYT
>TRBJ1-3|TRBV6-5
ASSPETGVTIY
>TRBJ2-2|TRBV5-1
ASSLAKPSFTGELF
>TRBJ1-1|TRBV7-9
ASSWRGGYYGTEAF
>TRBJ1-1|TRBV2
ASSTKTVAF
>TRBJ1-2|TRBV9
ASSKRTGNFVF
>TRBJ2-3|TRBV2
ASSGGGIGTDTQY
>TRBJ1-3|TRBV29-1
SVLGGESGNTIY
>TRBJ2-6|TRBV2
ASGRDRVSGANVLT
>TRBJ1-1|TRBV7-8
ASSPWTGFKGNTEAF
>TRBJ1-4|TRBV15
ATSRAGNEKLF
>TRBJ2-1|TRBV4-2
ASSQDARGRWGNEQF
>TRBJ2-5|TRBV2
ASNSRGGYGETQY
>TRBJ2-5|TRBV5-4
ASSQGGTGVEETQY
>TRBJ1-2|TRBV2
ASSEGLINYGYT
>TRBJ2-3|TRBV7-6
ASSLKNSDTQY
>TRBJ1-1|TRBV6-6
ASSRRDRAVTEAF
>TRBJ2-6|TRBV4-3
ASSQDWLAGAGANVLT
>TRBJ1-3|TRBV6-1
ASSKGGQGANTIY
>TRBJ2-5|TRBV6-1
ASSEGLAGGREAQY
>TRBJ2-1|TRBV9
ASSVGLAGDEQF
>TRBJ2-7|TRBV21-1
ASSKGDPLTGTLYEQY
>TRBJ2-2|TRBV27
ASGPQGVEYTGELF
>TRBJ2-1|TRBV11-2
ASSLTRIYNEQF
>TRBJ2-5|TRBV9
ASSVGGLGETQY
>TRBJ1-3|TRBV18
ASSTGTANSGNTIY
>TRBJ1-4|TRBV19
ATSRLGGYEKLF
>TRBJ2-1|TRBV5-1
ASSLGLTTGGSEQF
>TRBJ2-1|TRBV5-1
ASSLNEASSYNEQF
>TRBJ1-2|TRBV5-4
ASSPEQGVRYGYT